This TCR beta chain is from a study of T cells in Graves' hyperthyroidism and ophthalmopathy. RNA transcripts served as the template for amplifying TCR beta CDR3 regions. HTBI primers were used for first-round RT-PCR of the TCR CDR3. TCRdb reprocessed the multiplex PCR reads via MiXCR and lists one record per CDR3 protein. Among 600,000 to 800,000 distinct CDR3 sequences listed, roughly a third were seen once. Orbital computed tomography and thyroid ultrasound, together with serum TRAb and thyroxine and clinical symptoms, were used for diagnoses. V lost 7 bases to trimming and J lost 9 bases, with 19 bases between them. This CDR3 spans 15 amino acids.

The TCR comes from a woman aged 40 to 49 with Graves' hyperthyroidism. Input material: blood. The chain links TRBV12-3 or TRBV12-4 to TRBJ1-6, with D tentatively TRBD1 (5 bases). The CDR3 region has the DNA TGTGCCAGCACCAGGGCGGGGCGGGGGACTTCACCCCTCCACTTT. It specifies CASTRAGRGTSPLHF.